This entry lists 17 T cell receptor beta chains sequenced from one sample in a study of cytomegalovirus exposure and HLA in healthy donors. Both 60 Vbeta primers and 13 Jbeta primers went into the PCR. Sequencing was performed with immunoSEQ multiplex PCR; in TCRdb, only in-frame clones are kept and a portion is missing. Of hundreds of thousands of clones listed, roughly 87% are singletons. Material for sequencing was PBMCs. These receptors all come from a man between 35 and 55 years old in good health and CMV-seropositive.

The genes are TRBV5-4 and TRBJ2-1, with D maybe TRBD2 (6 bases). The V and J ends lost 0 bases and 3 bases respectively, with 16 bases between them. The germline CDR1 and CDR2 sequences are SGHNT and YYREEE (reference sequence). CDR3 size: 17 residues. Here the CDR3 DNA reads TGTGCCAGCAGCTTGGCCGGTCGGGAGCCAATCTACAATGAGCAGTTCTTC. Residues: CASSLAGREPIYNEQFF.

J is TRBJ2-1 and V is TRBV6-5; D possibly corresponds to TRBD2 (5 bases). In germline, CDR1 is MNHEY, CDR2 SVGAGI. The CDR3 loop spans 12 amino acids. The V and J ends lost 8 bases and 4 bases respectively, with 9 bases between them. The CDR3 here is CASGRVYNEQFF. CDR3 sequence (DNA): TGTGCCAGCGGGCGGGTTTACAATGAGCAGTTCTTC.

The chain is built from TRBV11-2 and TRBJ2-1; possible D gene TRBD2, 6 bases. CDR1 and CDR2 from the germline V gene are SGHAT and FQNNGV. The CDR3 length is 15 residues. Trimming removed 5 bases from V and 5 bases from J, with 16 bases in between. CDR3 sequence (DNA): TGTGCCAGCAGCCGGGGGACCGGCTCACACAATGAGCAGTTCTTC. Translation gives CASSRGTGSHNEQFF.

This clone has only a few counts. The gene calls are TRBV23-1 and TRBJ2-7, with no clear D. TRBV23-1 is marked as an open reading frame, function uncertain. The V and J ends lost 0 bases and 3 bases respectively, with 9 bases between them. The CDR3 totals 14 residues. The CDR3 protein is CASSQSNKRYEQYV. The DNA of the CDR3 is TGCGCCAGCAGTCAATCCAACAAGCGCTACGAGCAGTACGTC.

The chain recombines TRBV10-1 with TRBJ2-5, with D hard to call. Germline V CDR1 and CDR2: WNHNN, SYGVQD (reference sequence). The CDR3 extends over 15 amino acids. Trimming took 0 bases from V and 5 from J, leaving 13 bases between them. CDR3 in DNA: TGCGCCAGCAGTGAGTCTGCTAGTCGTGCCGAGACCCAGTACTTC. It is translated as CASSESASRAETQYF.

CDR3 sequence: CASLFQGAVNYGYTF. DNA for the CDR3: TGTGCCAGTCTATTTCAGGGGGCGGTCAACTATGGCTACACCTTC. The V gene is TRBV19, the J gene TRBJ1-2; TRBD1 aligns across 8 bases. Trimming cost V 8 bases and J 2 bases; bases outside gene matches: 10. The CDR3 is 15 residues long. Per germline, CDR1 LNHDA and CDR2 SQIVND (reference sequence). Using reference TRBV19 and TRBJ1-2 for the parts outside the CDR3, the full variable domain is DGGITQSPKYLFRKEGQNVTLSCEQNLNHDAMYWYRQDPGQGLRLIYYSQIVNDFQKGDIAEGYSVSREKKESFPLTVTSAQKNPTAFYLCASLFQGAVNYGYTFGSGTRLTVV.

The chain employs TRBV27 and TRBJ2-2, with 11 bases fitting TRBD2. V lost 4 bases and J lost 1; bases outside the gene matches: 2. The CDR3 is 16 residues long. The germline V gene has CDR1 MNHEY and CDR2 SMNVEV (reference sequence). CDR3 protein: CASSSGLAVNTGELFF. The DNA for the CDR3 is TGTGCCAGCAGTTCGGGACTAGCGGTGAACACCGGGGAGCTGTTTTTT.

The DNA of the CDR3 is TGTGCCTGGAGTCCGCGGGCAGCAGAAAAACTGTTTTTT. As protein: CAWSPRAAEKLFF. The chain is built from TRBV30 and TRBJ1-4; D is ambiguous. Trimming took 2 bases from V and 8 from J, leaving 12 bases between them. Germline loops: CDR1 GTSNPN, CDR2 SVGIG (reference sequence). The CDR3 runs to 13 residues.

The chain employs TRBV2 and TRBJ2-2, with 13 nucleotides matching TRBD2. The junction had 5 bases not matched to a gene; V was cut back by 0 bases and J by 7 bases. There are 17 residues in the CDR3. The germline CDR1 and CDR2 sequences are SNHLY and FYNNEI. CDR3: CASSEALLAGGVGELFF. DNA of the CDR3: TGTGCCAGCAGTGAAGCGCTACTAGCGGGAGGGGTCGGGGAGCTGTTTTTT.

The genes are TRBV27 and TRBJ2-2; TRBD2 might be the D (5 bases). V lost 0 bases and J lost 5, with 16 bases in between. The CDR3 covers 17 residues. CDR1 and CDR2 (germline): MNHEY, SMNVEV (reference sequence). Written as DNA, the CDR3 is TGTGCCAGCAGTTTATCGGCCCCCGGGATTGCGACCGGGGAGCTGTTTTTT. Amino acid sequence: CASSLSAPGIATGELFF.

The chain carries TRBV30 and TRBJ2-1; D possibly corresponds to TRBD2 (5 bases). Germline V gene sequence: CDR1 GTSNPN, CDR2 SVGIG (reference sequence). The CDR3 is 13 amino acids. Trimming pared 5 bases from V and 0 bases from J, leaving 8 bases between. For the CDR3, the DNA is TGTGCCTGGGGGGAGAGCTCCTACAATGAGCAGTTCTTC. Translating gives CAWGESSYNEQFF.

The chain uses TRBV30 and TRBJ1-1; D is undetermined. CDR3 size: 13 residues. Deletions cut 2 bases from V and 11 bases from J, with 18 bases between. CDR1 is GTSNPN, CDR2 SVGIG, per germline (reference sequence). The DNA of the CDR3 is TGTGCCTGGAGTCCCATACCGGGAAATCCGGCTTTCTTT. Protein product: CAWSPIPGNPAFF.

V and J are TRBV19 and TRBJ2-7, with 7 positions matching TRBD1. This CDR3 region has 13 residues. Germline V CDR1 and CDR2: LNHDA, SQIVND (reference sequence). The ends lost 4 bases at V and 6 bases at J; junction bases unmatched: 6. CDR3 in DNA: TGTGCCAGTAGTACCGTCCCAGGGGGCGAGCAGTACGTC. It specifies CASSTVPGGEQYV.

This chain links TRBV5-4 with TRBJ2-3, with TRBD2 matching 15 bases. After removal of 2 bases from V and 6 bases from J, the junction contained 4 bases not matched to a gene. Germline V lookup: CDR1 SGHNT, CDR2 YYREEE (reference sequence). The CDR3 has 16 amino acids. CDR3 protein: CASSLAGTSGRDTQYF. In DNA, the CDR3 is TGTGCCAGCAGCTTAGCCGGGACTAGCGGGAGGGATACGCAGTATTTT.

The J gene is TRBJ2-6, the V gene TRBV18; 7 nucleotides align to TRBD1. Trimming took 4 bases from V and 4 from J; bases not matched to a gene: 4. Germline CDR1 and CDR2: KGHSH and LQKENI. The CDR3 totals 15 residues. The CDR3 loop reads CASSLEGAGANVLTF. CDR3 in DNA: TGTGCCAGCTCACTAGAGGGGGCCGGGGCCAACGTCCTGACTTTC.

The CDR3 loop is CASSDSGRDDEQFF. CDR3 bases: TGTGCCAGCAGTGATAGCGGGAGGGACGATGAGCAGTTCTTC. The chain recombines TRBV6-5 with TRBJ2-1, with 11 bases matching TRBD2. Germline assignment: CDR1 MNHEY and CDR2 SVGAGI. V lost 5 bases, J lost 8 bases, and 5 bases stayed unmatched. The CDR3 has 14 residues.

This sequence joins TRBV10-1 and TRBJ1-1; 8 positions agree with TRBD1. The V gene end was trimmed by 7 bases and the J gene end by 1 base; junction bases not matched to a gene: 2. CDR1 WNHNN and CDR2 SYGVQD come from the germline V gene (reference sequence). The CDR3 has 13 amino acids. DNA of the CDR3: TGCGCCAGCACGCAGGGGGCGAACACTGAAGCTTTCTTT. Translated, it gives CASTQGANTEAFF.